This entry lists 19 T cell receptor beta chains sequenced from one sample in a study of identifying expanded T cells in peripheral blood. Assay: immunoSEQ multiplex PCR; the TCRdb copy retains only in-frame clones and omits some. The profile shows about 91,000 clones, 70% to 90% of them singletons. Sequenced: blood. These receptors all stem from a person aged 18 to 70 in good health.

V is TRBV9 and J is TRBJ2-2, with D maybe TRBD2 (6 bases). V was shortened by 0 bases and J by 4 bases, with 13 bases between the two germline ends. Germline values: CDR1 SGDLS, CDR2 YYNGEE. The CDR3 consists of 16 residues. CDR3 amino acids: CASSVGAGQFTGELFF. The CDR3 bases are TGTGCCAGCAGCGTAGGGGCGGGGCAGTTCACCGGGGAGCTGTTTTTT.

V and J are TRBV5-5 and TRBJ1-1; possibly TRBD1 for D (5 bases). The V end was cut by 4 bases, the J end by 1 base, with 17 bases between. The CDR3 consists of 16 residues. CDR1 is SGHKS and CDR2 is YYEKEE in the germline V gene (reference sequence). In DNA form, the CDR3 reads TGTGCCAGCAGCCCGGTTCAGGGTATGGCGAACACTGAAGCTTTCTTT. It yields the protein CASSPVQGMANTEAFF. Variable domain in full (rest from reference TRBV5-5 and TRBJ1-1): DAGVTQSPTHLIKTRGQQVTLRCSPISGHKSVSWYQQVLGQGPQFIFQYYEKEERGRGNFPDRFSARQFPNYSSELNVNALLLGDSALYLCASSPVQGMANTEAFFGQGTRLTVV.

The genes are TRBV27 and TRBJ2-1, with D unresolved. The CDR3 has 11 residues. Germline V gene sequence: CDR1 MNHEY, CDR2 SMNVEV (reference sequence). The germline V and J ends were trimmed by 4 bases and 11 bases, with 9 bases remaining between them. The CDR3 protein is CASSSGHQQFF. CDR3 in DNA: TGTGCCAGCAGTTCAGGCCATCAGCAGTTCTTC.

J is TRBJ2-5 and V is TRBV5-8; no firm D call. Germline loops: CDR1 SGHTS, CDR2 YDEGEE. The CDR3 extends over 14 amino acids. V lost 0 bases and J 2 bases, leaving 8 bases between the germline ends. CDR3 region: CASSLGAAQETQYF. The CDR3 nucleotides read TGTGCCAGCAGCTTGGGGGCAGCTCAAGAGACCCAGTACTTC.

This CDR3 is CASSETLQGWNEQFF. CDR3 in DNA: TGCGCCAGCAGTGAGACTCTACAGGGTTGGAATGAGCAGTTCTTC. V and J are TRBV10-2 and TRBJ2-1; the D gene is possibly TRBD1 (6 bases). The CDR3 spans 15 residues. Germline V gene sequence: CDR1 WSHSY, CDR2 SAAADI. Trimming left V 2 bases short and J 7 bases short, with 15 bases between.

The CDR3 spells CASSQVTSGEQYF. In DNA form, the CDR3 reads TGCGCCAGCAGCCAAGTTACGAGCGGGGAGCAGTACTTC. This sequence joins TRBV4-3 and TRBJ2-7, with a weak D call TRBD2 (6 bases). CDR1 LGHNA and CDR2 YSLEER come from the germline V gene. The CDR3 sequence is 13 residues long. The ends were cut back, 1 base at V and 7 bases at J, with 11 bases in the middle.

The J gene is TRBJ2-7, the V gene TRBV5-1; TRBD1 is a possible D gene (5 bases). The germline V and J ends were trimmed by 8 bases and 3 bases, with 12 bases remaining between them. Germline CDR1 reads SGHRS; CDR2 reads YFSETQ. The CDR3 loop spans 12 amino acids. The CDR3 loop is CASARVDYEQYF. CDR3 bases: TGCGCCAGTGCCAGGGTAGACTACGAGCAGTACTTC.

This chain uses TRBV19 with TRBJ2-6; no clear D. Looked up from germline, CDR1 is LNHDA and CDR2 is SQIVND (reference sequence). This CDR3 comprises 15 residues. V lost 4 bases and J lost 0, with 7 bases in between. The CDR3 spells CASSTGSSGANVLTF. The CDR3 DNA is TGTGCCAGTAGTACCGGTAGCTCTGGGGCCAACGTCCTGACTTTC.

This clone was observed a few times. The rearrangement uses TRBV29-1 and TRBJ2-2; 10 bases align to TRBD2. The CDR3 totals 15 residues. The V and J ends lost 5 bases and 8 bases, in that order; junction bases with no gene match: 11. In germline, CDR1 is SQVTM, CDR2 ANQGSEA. This chain's CDR3 is CSVLRTSGIKGELFF. In DNA, the CDR3 is TGCAGCGTTCTCCGTACTAGCGGGATAAAAGGGGAGCTGTTTTTT.

J is TRBJ2-1 and V is TRBV2, with a weak D call TRBD1 (6 bases). The CDR3 runs 13 residues. The germline CDR1 and CDR2 sequences are SNHLY and FYNNEI. Trimming removed 2 bases from V and 8 bases from J, with 10 bases in between. The CDR3 sequence is CASSENRADEQFF. The CDR3 DNA reads TGTGCCAGCAGTGAAAACAGGGCGGATGAGCAGTTCTTC.

The chain is built from TRBV11-2 and TRBJ2-5; no firm D call. The V and J ends lost 1 base and 11 bases respectively, with 11 bases between them. CDR3 length: 12 amino acids. Germline V lookup: CDR1 SGHAT, CDR2 FQNNGV. The CDR3 coding sequence is TGTGCCAGCAGCTTAGGGGTCTGGGAACAGTACTTC. As protein: CASSLGVWEQYF.

The chain joins TRBV2 to TRBJ2-3, with D perhaps TRBD2 (6 bases). The germline gives CDR1 SNHLY, CDR2 FYNNEI. This CDR3 has 16 residues. Trimming left V 3 bases short and J 0 bases short, with 13 bases between. The CDR3 here is CASSEAGGTSTDTQYF. CDR3 bases: TGTGCCAGCAGTGAGGCTGGGGGGACGAGCACAGATACGCAGTATTTT.

The genes are TRBV5-1 and TRBJ2-4; 10 bases agree with TRBD1. Germline values: CDR1 SGHRS, CDR2 YFSETQ. This CDR3 region has 14 residues. V was pared by 2 bases and J by 7 bases, with 3 bases of the junction left unmatched. The CDR3 bases are TGCGCCAGCAGCTTATCGACAGGGGGCAACATTCAGTACTTC. Protein: CASSLSTGGNIQYF.

The V and J genes are TRBV10-3 and TRBJ2-7, with D hard to call. Trimming pared 3 bases from V and 3 bases from J, leaving 12 bases between. This CDR3 is 14 amino acids long. The germline CDR1 and CDR2 sequences are ENHRY and SYGVKD. The CDR3 protein is CAISDGPGGYEQYF. As DNA, the CDR3 is TGTGCCATCAGTGATGGTCCTGGCGGCTACGAGCAGTACTTC.

The table lists this clone with a count of one. This chain uses TRBV4-1 with TRBJ2-3; the D is unclear. This CDR3 is built from 14 residues. Deletions cut 3 bases from V and 1 base from J, with 8 bases between. Germline V gene lookup returns CDR1 MGHRA and CDR2 YSYEKL. CDR3 amino acids: CASSQGVGTDTQYF. The CDR3 DNA follows: TGCGCCAGCAGCCAGGGCGTCGGCACAGATACGCAGTATTTT.

This clone was observed a handful of times. The chain joins TRBV9 to TRBJ2-3, with D unclear. V dropped 3 bases and J dropped 0 bases, with 5 bases sitting between them. Germline CDR1 and CDR2: SGDLS and YYNGEE. The CDR3 length is 13 residues. CDR3 in DNA: TGTGCCAGCAGCGCGGACAGCACAGATACGCAGTATTTT. Its protein is CASSADSTDTQYF.

Concerning this clone: Other DNA sequences in this sample translate to the same CDR3. The chain joins TRBV7-9 to TRBJ2-5, with D perhaps matching TRBD1 or TRBD2 (5 bases each). Germline CDR1 is SEHNR and CDR2 is FQNEAQ (reference sequence). V gave up 1 base and J gave up 5 bases, with 11 bases separating them. The CDR3 loop spans 14 amino acids. In DNA form, the CDR3 reads TGTGCCAGCAGCTTAGTTGGGGGTGTGGAGACCCAGTACTTC. This gives the protein CASSLVGGVETQYF. Drawing the rest from reference TRBV7-9 and TRBJ2-5, the complete variable domain is DTGVSQNPRHKITKRGQNVTFRCDPISEHNRLYWYRQTLGQGPEFLTYFQNEAQLEKSRLLSDRFSAERPKGSFSTLEIQRTEQGDSAMYLCASSLVGGVETQYFGPGTRLLVL.

In its sample, this clone was seen once. V usage is TRBV4-1 and J usage is TRBJ1-1; possibly TRBD1 for D (5 bases). Trimming cost V 1 base and J 4 bases, with 10 bases left between them. CDR3 length: 14 amino acids. The germline gives CDR1 MGHRA, CDR2 YSYEKL. The CDR3 DNA reads TGCGCCAGCAGCCAAGGGGGGGGAGGCACTGAAGCTTTCTTT. It yields the protein CASSQGGGGTEAFF.

The chain recombines TRBV5-1 with TRBJ1-5, with no clear D. CDR1 and CDR2 from the germline V gene are SGHRS and YFSETQ. The CDR3 is 11 amino acids. Trimming removed 0 bases at V and 6 bases at J, with 1 base between. The DNA for the CDR3 is TGCGCCAGCAGCTTGGGTCAGCCCCAGCATTTT. Amino acid sequence: CASSLGQPQHF.